This TCR beta chain was documented in a study of T cells after posttransplantation cyclophosphamide. Trimming removed 4 bases from V and 9 bases from J, with 16 bases in between. The CDR3 loop spans 14 amino acids. Per the germline V gene, CDR1 is MDHEN and CDR2 is SYDVKM. This clone was seen at least ten times. Its target is unknown. Assay used: immunoSEQ multiplex PCR; TCRdb lists only in-frame clones, some missing. The profile covers about 39,000 clones, none occurring a single time. Study conclusions and caveats: Tissue-infiltrating T cells from skin or gut overlapped little with blood T cells. Recipient CMV seropositivity and CMV reactivation strongly tracked TRB clonality.

Sequencing used PBMCs. The receptor's source is a woman aged 45-60 years in good health and a related stem cell transplant donor. The chain uses TRBV28 and TRBJ2-1; D perhaps matches TRBD1 (6 bases). The CDR3 region has the DNA TGTGCCAGCAGTTCGCTGACAGGAGTAACTGAGCAGTTCTTC. Amino acid sequence: CASSSLTGVTEQFF.